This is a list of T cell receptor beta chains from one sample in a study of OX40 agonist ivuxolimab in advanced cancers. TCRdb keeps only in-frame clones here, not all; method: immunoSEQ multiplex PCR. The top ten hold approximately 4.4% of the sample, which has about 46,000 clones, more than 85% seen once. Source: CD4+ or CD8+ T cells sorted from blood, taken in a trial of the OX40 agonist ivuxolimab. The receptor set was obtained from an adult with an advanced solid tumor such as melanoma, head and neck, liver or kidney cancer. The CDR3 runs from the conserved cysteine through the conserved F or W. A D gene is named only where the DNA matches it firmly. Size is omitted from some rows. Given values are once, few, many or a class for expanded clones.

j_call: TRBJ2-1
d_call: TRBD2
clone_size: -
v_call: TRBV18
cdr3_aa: CASSPLDRGGSYNEQFF
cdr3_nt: TGTGCCAGCTCACCACTCGATCGGGGGGGCTCCTACAATGAGCAGTTCTTC

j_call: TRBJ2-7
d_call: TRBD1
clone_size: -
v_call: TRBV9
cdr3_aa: CASSVGTGLEQYF
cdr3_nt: TGTGCCAGCAGCGTAGGGACAGGGCTCGAGCAGTACTTC

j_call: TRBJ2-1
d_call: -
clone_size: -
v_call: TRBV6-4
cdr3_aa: CASSDSPEYNEQFF
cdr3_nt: TGTGCCAGCAGTGACTCCCCGGAATACAATGAGCAGTTCTTC

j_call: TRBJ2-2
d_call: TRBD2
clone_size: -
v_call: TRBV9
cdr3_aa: CASSPGLAGYTGELFF
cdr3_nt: TGTGCCAGCAGCCCGGGACTAGCGGGCTACACCGGGGAGCTGTTTTTT

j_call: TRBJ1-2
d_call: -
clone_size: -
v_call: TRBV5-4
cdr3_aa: CASSPGVPGANGYTF
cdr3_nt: TGTGCCAGCAGCCCGGGGGTCCCGGGGGCGAACGGCTACACCTTC

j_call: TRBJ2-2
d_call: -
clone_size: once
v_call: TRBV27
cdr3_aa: CASSLSFRGSTGELFF
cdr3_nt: TGTGCCAGCAGTTTATCGTTCAGGGGAAGCACCGGGGAGCTGTTTTTT

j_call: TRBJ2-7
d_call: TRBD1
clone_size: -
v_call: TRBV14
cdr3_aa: CASSHSGTDSYEQYF
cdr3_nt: TGTGCCAGCAGCCACTCCGGGACAGACTCCTACGAGCAGTACTTC

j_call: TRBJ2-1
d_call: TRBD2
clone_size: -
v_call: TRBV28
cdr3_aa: CASSLVGGDYNEQFF
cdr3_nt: TGTGCCAGCAGTTTAGTGGGGGGGGATTACAATGAGCAGTTCTTC

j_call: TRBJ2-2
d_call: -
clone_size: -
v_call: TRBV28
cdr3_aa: CASTEPANTGELFF
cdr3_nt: TGTGCCAGCACTGAGCCGGCGAACACCGGGGAGCTGTTTTTT

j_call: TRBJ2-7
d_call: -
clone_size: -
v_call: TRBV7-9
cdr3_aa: CASSYATGNPASYEQYF
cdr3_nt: TGTGCCAGCAGCTACGCTACGGGCAACCCGGCCTCCTACGAGCAGTACTTC

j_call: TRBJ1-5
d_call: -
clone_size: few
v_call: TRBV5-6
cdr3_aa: CASTTTVPMGQPQHF
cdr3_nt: TGTGCCAGCACGACGACAGTACCAATGGGTCAGCCCCAGCATTTT

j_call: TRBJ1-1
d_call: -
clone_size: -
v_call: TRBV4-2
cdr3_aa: CASSRGTNRVDMNTEAFF
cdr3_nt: TGTGCCAGCAGCCGCGGAACGAACAGGGTTGACATGAACACTGAAGCTTTCTTT

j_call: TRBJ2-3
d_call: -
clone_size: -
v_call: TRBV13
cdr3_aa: CASRASTDTQYF
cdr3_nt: TGTGCCAGCAGAGCTTCCACAGATACGCAGTATTTT

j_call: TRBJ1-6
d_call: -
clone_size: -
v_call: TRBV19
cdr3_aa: CASSIYFPGDSYNSPLHF
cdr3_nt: TGTGCCAGTAGTATATATTTTCCGGGGGACTCCTATAATTCACCCCTCCACTTT

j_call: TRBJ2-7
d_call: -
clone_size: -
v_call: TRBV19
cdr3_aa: CASSIEAGAGEQYF
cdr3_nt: TGTGCCAGTAGTATTGAGGCAGGGGCTGGCGAGCAGTACTTC

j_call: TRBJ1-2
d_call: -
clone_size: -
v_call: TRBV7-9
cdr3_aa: CASSLFPTVNYGYTF
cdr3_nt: TGTGCCAGCAGCTTATTCCCGACAGTGAACTATGGCTACACCTTC

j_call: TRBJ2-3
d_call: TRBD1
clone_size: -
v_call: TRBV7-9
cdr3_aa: CASSPRQGINTQYF
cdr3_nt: TGTGCCAGCAGCCCCCGACAGGGGATCAATACGCAGTATTTT

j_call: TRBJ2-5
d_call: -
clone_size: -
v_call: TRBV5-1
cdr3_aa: CASSPHTVLQETQYF
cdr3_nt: TGCGCCAGCAGCCCCCACACCGTTTTACAAGAGACCCAGTACTTC

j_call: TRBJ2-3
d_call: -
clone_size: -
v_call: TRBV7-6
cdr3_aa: CASSPDGGTDTQYF
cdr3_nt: TGTGCCAGCAGTCCGGACGGGGGCACAGATACGCAGTATTTT

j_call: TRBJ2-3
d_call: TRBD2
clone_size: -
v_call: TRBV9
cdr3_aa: CASSVDPSSGRAVGQYF
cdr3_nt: TGTGCCAGCAGCGTCGACCCCTCTAGCGGGAGGGCCGTCGGGCAGTATTTT

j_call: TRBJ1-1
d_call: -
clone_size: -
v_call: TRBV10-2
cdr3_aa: CASSQGQLGMNTEAFF
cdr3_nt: TGCGCCAGCAGTCAGGGGCAATTAGGGATGAACACTGAAGCTTTCTTT

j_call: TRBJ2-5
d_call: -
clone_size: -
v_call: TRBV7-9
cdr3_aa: CASSLAWMEGPETQYF
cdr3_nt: TGTGCCAGCAGCTTAGCGTGGATGGAAGGGCCAGAGACCCAGTACTTC

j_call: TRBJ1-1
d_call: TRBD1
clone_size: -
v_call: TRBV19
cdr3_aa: CASSILLGTENTEAFF
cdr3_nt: TGTGCCAGTAGTATCCTCCTAGGGACAGAAAACACTGAAGCTTTCTTT

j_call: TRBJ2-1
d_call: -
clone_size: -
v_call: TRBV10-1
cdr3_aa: CASSEVSHNPSSYNEQFF
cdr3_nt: TGCGCCAGCAGTGAGGTTTCCCACAACCCGAGCTCCTACAATGAGCAGTTCTTC

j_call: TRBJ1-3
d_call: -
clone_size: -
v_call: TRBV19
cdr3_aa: CASIRDQGPGNTIYF
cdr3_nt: TGTGCCAGTATTAGGGACCAGGGACCTGGAAACACCATATATTTT

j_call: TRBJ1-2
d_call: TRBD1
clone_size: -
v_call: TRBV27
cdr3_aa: CASSPYTGGYGYTF
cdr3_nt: TGTGCCAGCAGTCCGTACACAGGGGGGTATGGCTACACCTTC

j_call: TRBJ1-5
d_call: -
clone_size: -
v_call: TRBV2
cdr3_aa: CASSTGPIGPQHF
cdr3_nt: TGTGCCAGCAGTACAGGCCCCATTGGACCCCAGCATTTT

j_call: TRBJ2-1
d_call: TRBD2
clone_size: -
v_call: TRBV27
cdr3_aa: CASSFPPGLAGSEQFF
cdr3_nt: TGTGCCAGCAGTTTCCCGCCGGGACTAGCGGGATCTGAGCAGTTCTTC

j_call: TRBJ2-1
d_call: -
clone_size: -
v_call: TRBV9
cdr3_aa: CASSASGAPYNEQFF
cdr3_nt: TGTGCCAGCAGCGCCTCAGGGGCCCCCTACAATGAGCAGTTCTTC

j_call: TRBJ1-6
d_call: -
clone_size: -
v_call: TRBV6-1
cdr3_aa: CASSTNGSPLHF
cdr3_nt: TGTGCCAGCAGTACAAACGGGTCACCCCTCCACTTT

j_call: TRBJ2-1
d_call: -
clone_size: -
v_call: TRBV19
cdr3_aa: CASSIALRTAHYYNEQFF
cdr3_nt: TGTGCCAGTAGTATAGCCCTTAGGACTGCCCACTACTACAATGAGCAGTTCTTC

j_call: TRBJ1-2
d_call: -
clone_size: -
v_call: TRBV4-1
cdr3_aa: CASSQDRFKGGRGNGYTF
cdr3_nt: TGCGCCAGCAGCCAAGATCGCTTCAAGGGGGGTAGGGGGAATGGCTACACCTTC

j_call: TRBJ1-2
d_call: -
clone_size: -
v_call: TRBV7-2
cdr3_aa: CASSLGGYGYTF
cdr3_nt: TGTGCCAGCAGCTTAGGAGGCTATGGCTACACCTTC

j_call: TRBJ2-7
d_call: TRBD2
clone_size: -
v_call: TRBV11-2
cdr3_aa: CASSLSSGRAYEQYF
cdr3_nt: TGTGCCAGCAGCTTGAGTAGCGGGAGGGCCTACGAGCAGTACTTC

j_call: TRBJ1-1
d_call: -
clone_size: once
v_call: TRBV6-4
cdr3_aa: CASSDSGGEAFF
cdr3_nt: TGTGCCAGCAGTGACTCGGGTGGTGAAGCTTTCTTT

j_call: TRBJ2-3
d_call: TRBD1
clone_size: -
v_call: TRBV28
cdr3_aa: CASSLQGASTDTQYF
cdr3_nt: TGTGCCAGCAGCCTTCAGGGGGCGAGCACAGATACGCAGTATTTT

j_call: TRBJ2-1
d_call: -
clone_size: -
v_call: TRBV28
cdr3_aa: CASSGGYNEQFF
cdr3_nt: TGTGCCAGCAGTGGGGGTTACAATGAGCAGTTCTTC

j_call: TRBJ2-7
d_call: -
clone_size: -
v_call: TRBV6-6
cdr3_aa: CASSRTDSYEQYF
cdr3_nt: TGTGCCAGCAGCCGGACTGACTCCTACGAGCAGTACTTC

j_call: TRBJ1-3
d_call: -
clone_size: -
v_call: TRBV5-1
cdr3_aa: CASSWVGAVGNTIYF
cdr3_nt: TGCGCCAGCAGCTGGGTCGGGGCGGTAGGAAACACCATATATTTT

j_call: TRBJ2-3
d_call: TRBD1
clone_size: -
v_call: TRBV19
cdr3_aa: CASSMSDREYRSDTDTQYF
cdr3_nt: TGTGCCAGTAGTATGTCTGACAGGGAGTACCGATCCGACACAGATACGCAGTATTTT

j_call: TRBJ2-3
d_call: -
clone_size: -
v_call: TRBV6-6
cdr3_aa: CASSYGATDTQYF
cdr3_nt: TGTGCCAGCAGTTACGGCGCCACAGATACGCAGTATTTT

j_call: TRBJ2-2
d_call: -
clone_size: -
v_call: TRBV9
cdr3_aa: CASSVVGGGVTGELFF
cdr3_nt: TGTGCCAGCAGCGTAGTAGGGGGAGGTGTAACCGGGGAGCTGTTTTTT

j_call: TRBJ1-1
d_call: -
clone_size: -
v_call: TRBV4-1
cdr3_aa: CASSQVWETEAFF
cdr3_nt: TGCGCCAGCAGCCAAGTTTGGGAGACTGAAGCTTTCTTT

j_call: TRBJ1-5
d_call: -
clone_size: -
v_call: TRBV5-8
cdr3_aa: CASSLRGDQPQHF
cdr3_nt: TGTGCCAGCAGCTTGCGCGGGGATCAGCCCCAGCATTTT